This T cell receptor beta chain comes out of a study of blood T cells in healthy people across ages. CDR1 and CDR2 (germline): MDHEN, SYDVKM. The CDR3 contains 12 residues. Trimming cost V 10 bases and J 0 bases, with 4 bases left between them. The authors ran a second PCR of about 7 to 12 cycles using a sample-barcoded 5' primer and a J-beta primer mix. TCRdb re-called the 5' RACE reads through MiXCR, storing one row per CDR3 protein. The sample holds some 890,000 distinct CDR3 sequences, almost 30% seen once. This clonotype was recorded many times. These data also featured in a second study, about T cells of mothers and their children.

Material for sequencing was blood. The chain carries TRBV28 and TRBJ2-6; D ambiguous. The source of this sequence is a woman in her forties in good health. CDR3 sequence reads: CATHSGANVLTF. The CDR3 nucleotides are TGTGCCACACACTCTGGGGCCAACGTCCTGACTTTC.